This T cell receptor (beta chain) was recovered during a study of preoperative IRX-2 immunotherapy in early breast cancer. The table came from immunoSEQ multiplex PCR; TCRdb's copy has only in-frame clones and leaves some out. The data hold about 5,600 clones, with roughly 68% observed a single time. Treatment in this sample: preoperative locoregional IRX-2 cytokine immunotherapy. Patients received preoperative, locoregional IRX-2 cytokine immunotherapy in a phase Ib study. This CDR3 region has 13 residues. Trimming removed 8 bases from V and 5 bases from J, with 15 bases in between. The germline gives CDR1 LNHDA, CDR2 SQIVND (reference sequence).

Sequenced here: tumor tissue, sampled before IRX-2 immunotherapy. The clonotype comes from a human donor with breast cancer. The chain joins TRBV19 to TRBJ2-5; D might be TRBD2 (6 bases). The CDR3 region has the DNA TGTGCCAGTGCCTCGGGGGTTCACGAGACCCAGTACTTC. Translation: CASASGVHETQYF.